These 27 T cell receptor beta chains were all obtained from the same sample, sequenced in a study of shared clonotypes between healthy human individuals. Method: immunoSEQ multiplex PCR; TCRdb's copy keeps in-frame clones and lacks some. The sample lists some 500,000 clones, around 95% occurring once. The sample taken for sequencing was naive CD4+ T cells sorted from blood. Subset described: CD45RA+ positively selected. These receptors were taken from a young woman in good health.

V and J are TRBV19 and TRBJ1-1, with D perhaps matching TRBD1 (5 bases). V lost 4 bases and J lost 6, with 12 bases in between. Germline values: CDR1 LNHDA, CDR2 SQIVND (reference sequence). This CDR3 contains 13 residues. CDR3 sequence reads: CASSRAGRAEAFF. The CDR3 DNA follows: TGTGCCAGTAGTAGGGCAGGGCGGGCTGAAGCTTTCTTT.

This clone is a singleton in its sample. The gene calls are TRBV4-1 and TRBJ2-1, with 9 bases aligning to TRBD2. Germline CDR1 reads MGHRA; CDR2 reads YSYEKL. J gave up 10 bases and V 3 bases, and 13 bases lay outside the gene matches. The CDR3 is made up of 16 amino acids. CDR3 region: CASSQATRGRAWEQFF. The DNA of the CDR3 is TGCGCCAGCAGCCAGGCAACTCGCGGGAGGGCGTGGGAGCAGTTCTTC.

The chain combines TRBV6-6 with TRBJ1-5, with 10 bases lining up with TRBD1. V gave up 10 bases and J gave up 3 bases; unmatched junction bases: 3. This CDR3 contains 13 residues. The germline V gene encodes CDR1 MNHNY and CDR2 SVGAGI (reference sequence). The CDR3 region is CATGTGVNQPQHF. The CDR3 DNA reads TGTGCCACCGGGACAGGGGTCAATCAGCCCCAGCATTTT.

The V call is TRBV29-1, the J call TRBJ2-1; 11 nucleotides align to TRBD2. Looked up from germline, CDR1 is SQVTM and CDR2 is ANQGSEA. The CDR3 totals 18 residues. With 5 bases clipped from V and 4 bases from J, the junction kept 16 bases outside the gene matches. CDR3 DNA sequence: TGCAGCGTTACCCCCTCGGGTAGCGGGAGGGCCGTATACAATGAGCAGTTCTTC. It codes for CSVTPSGSGRAVYNEQFF.

This CDR3 reads CASSPGQPSSYEQYF. In nucleotides, the CDR3 is TGTGCCAGCAGCCCAGGACAGCCGAGCTCCTACGAGCAGTACTTC. The chain couples TRBV5-6 to TRBJ2-7, with a weak D call TRBD1 (6 bases). Deletions cut 4 bases from V and 0 bases from J, with 14 bases between. The CDR3 consists of 15 residues. CDR1 is SGHDT, CDR2 YYEEEE, per germline.

To note about this clone: Germline is not matched at one junction end, which may reflect a read error. This chain uses TRBV6-1 with TRBJ2-7, with D perhaps matching TRBD2 (5 bases). The CDR3 has 15 amino acids. Germline CDR1 is MNHNS and CDR2 is SASEGT. The CDR3 spells CVSSVILVERIEQYF. DNA for the CDR3: TGTGTCAGCAGTGTAATACTAGTAGAGAGGATCGAGCAGTACTTC.

This rearrangement joins TRBV5-6 to TRBJ2-3; D is perhaps TRBD2 (6 bases). This CDR3 has 13 amino acids. The V end lost 4 bases, the J end lost 5 bases, and 11 bases lay between the germline ends. In germline, CDR1 is SGHDT, CDR2 YYEEEE. The CDR3: CASSLVEGDTQYF. The CDR3 coding sequence is TGTGCCAGCAGCCTGGTGGAGGGAGATACGCAGTATTTT.

This chain uses TRBV28 with TRBJ1-1, with 7 bases lining up with TRBD1. From germline, CDR1 is MDHEN and CDR2 SYDVKM. This CDR3 spans 12 amino acids. J gave up 9 bases and V 5 bases, and 6 bases lay outside the gene matches. The CDR3 sequence: CASSLDREKAFF. The CDR3 DNA reads TGTGCCAGCAGTCTCGACAGGGAAAAAGCTTTCTTT.

The chain has TRBV5-1 and TRBJ2-2; D unclear. V lost 1 base and J 7 bases, leaving 14 bases between the germline ends. Germline V CDR1 and CDR2: SGHRS, YFSETQ. This CDR3 is built from 15 residues. The CDR3 reads CASSLTAVLGGELFF. The CDR3 bases are TGCGCCAGCAGCTTGACGGCTGTGTTGGGCGGGGAGCTGTTTTTT.

This clone appeared once. The chain recombines TRBV5-5 with TRBJ1-4; no clear D gene. The CDR3 is made up of 14 amino acids. V was clipped by 2 bases and J by 6 bases, with 11 bases between them. Germline V gene lookup returns CDR1 SGHKS and CDR2 YYEKEE (reference sequence). In DNA, the CDR3 is TGTGCCAGCAGCTTCGGACCGAAGGATGAAAAACTGTTTTTT. Translated: CASSFGPKDEKLFF.

V is TRBV18 and J is TRBJ1-1; D is ambiguous. This CDR3 has 16 amino acids. The germline V gene encodes CDR1 KGHSH and CDR2 LQKENI. Trimming cost V 3 bases and J 3 bases, with 17 bases left between them. CDR3 loop: CASSPRGAAGDTEAFF. In DNA form, the CDR3 reads TGTGCCAGCTCACCCCGGGGAGCGGCTGGGGACACTGAAGCTTTCTTT.

The chain combines TRBV19 with TRBJ2-2; possible D gene TRBD1, 5 bases. Trimming shortened V by 3 bases and J by 7 bases, and 12 bases separated the two germline ends. This CDR3 has 14 amino acids. Germline loops: CDR1 LNHDA, CDR2 SQIVND (reference sequence). CDR3 protein: CASSIRGAIGELFF. CDR3 nucleotides: TGTGCCAGTAGTATCCGTGGGGCTATCGGGGAGCTGTTTTTT.

The J gene is TRBJ1-4, the V gene TRBV19; D gene uncertain. With 7 bases removed from V and 7 bases from J, the gap between germline ends came to 16 bases. The CDR3 runs 14 residues. Germline V gene data show CDR1 as LNHDA and CDR2 as SQIVND (reference sequence). CDR3 in DNA: TGTGCCAGTACTTATGACACGGAGGGTGAAAAACTGTTTTTT. This codes for CASTYDTEGEKLFF.

The chain links TRBV28 to TRBJ1-2; D gene uncertain. From germline, CDR1 is MDHEN and CDR2 SYDVKM. This CDR3 has 14 amino acids. The ends were cut back, 5 bases at V and 8 bases at J, with 18 bases in the middle. The CDR3 here is CASSEDGGLDGYTF. In DNA, the CDR3 is TGTGCCAGCAGTGAGGACGGAGGGTTAGACGGCTACACCTTC.

The J gene is TRBJ1-5, the V gene TRBV28; weak D call: TRBD1 (5 bases). Looked up from germline, CDR1 is MDHEN and CDR2 is SYDVKM. CDR3 size: 11 residues. The V and J ends lost 7 bases and 7 bases respectively, with 8 bases between them. CDR3 loop: CASNQGQPQHF. CDR3 nucleotides: TGTGCCAGCAATCAGGGACAGCCCCAGCATTTT.

DNA of the CDR3: TGTGCCAGCAGTACGCGACGAAGCGGGAGCCTCAATGAGCAGTTCTTC. Its translation: CASSTRRSGSLNEQFF. The chain has TRBV6-6 and TRBJ2-1; 8 bases match TRBD2. Germline V CDR1 and CDR2: MNHNY, SVGAGI (reference sequence). J lost 6 bases, V lost 5 bases, and 12 bases had no gene match. The CDR3 runs 16 residues.

The chain combines TRBV5-8 with TRBJ2-7, with TRBD1 matching over 10 bases. Germline lookup yields CDR1 SGHTS and CDR2 YDEGEE. The CDR3 covers 14 residues. The V and J ends lost 4 bases and 4 bases, in that order; junction bases with no gene match: 5. The CDR3 protein is CASSTDRGLYEQYF. In nucleotides, the CDR3 is TGTGCCAGCAGCACTGACAGGGGGCTTTACGAGCAGTACTTC.

J is TRBJ1-5 and V is TRBV27; the D gene is possibly TRBD1 (6 bases). Germline V lookup: CDR1 MNHEY, CDR2 SMNVEV (reference sequence). This CDR3 contains 14 residues. V lost 4 bases and J 9 bases, leaving 16 bases between the germline ends. The CDR3 region is CASSSGAFGMPQHF. The CDR3 DNA reads TGTGCCAGCAGTTCAGGGGCTTTCGGTATGCCCCAGCATTTT.

V is TRBV4-1 and J is TRBJ2-5, with D possibly matching TRBD2 (6 bases). Germline V gene lookup returns CDR1 MGHRA and CDR2 YSYEKL. Trimming took off 1 base at V and 2 bases at J, with 11 bases between the two ends. The CDR3 loop spans 15 amino acids. CDR3 in amino acids: CASSQVLAGQETQYF. The DNA of the CDR3 is TGCGCCAGCAGCCAAGTTCTGGCGGGGCAAGAGACCCAGTACTTC.

The chain joins TRBV6-6 to TRBJ2-7, with 12 bases lining up with TRBD2. Trimming cost V 5 bases and J 4 bases; bases outside gene matches: 6. CDR3 size: 15 residues. Germline lookup yields CDR1 MNHNY and CDR2 SVGAGI (reference sequence). The CDR3 nucleotides read TGTGCCAGCAGTACCGGAACTAGCGGGAGGTACGAGCAGTACTTC. Translating gives CASSTGTSGRYEQYF.

V gene TRBV19 combines with J gene TRBJ2-3; 8 bases match TRBD2. The V and J ends lost 6 bases and 4 bases, in that order; junction bases with no gene match: 6. The CDR3 consists of 14 residues. Germline V gene lookup returns CDR1 LNHDA and CDR2 SQIVND (reference sequence). CDR3 sequence: CASSLAGSADTQYF. The CDR3 nucleotides read TGTGCCAGTAGCCTAGCGGGTAGCGCAGATACGCAGTATTTT.

The rearrangement links TRBV5-4 to TRBJ2-1; D uncertain. The CDR3 contains 16 residues. CDR1 SGHNT and CDR2 YYREEE come from the germline V gene (reference sequence). V was pared by 0 bases and J by 3 bases, with 13 bases between. The CDR3 sequence: CASSLDQARSYNEQFF. In DNA form, the CDR3 reads TGTGCCAGCAGCTTGGATCAAGCGCGAAGCTACAATGAGCAGTTCTTC.

This clone was picked up a small number of times. J is TRBJ1-3 and V is TRBV27, with D maybe TRBD1 (5 bases). The CDR3 length is 15 residues. Germline assignment: CDR1 MNHEY and CDR2 SMNVEV (reference sequence). Trimming pared 7 bases from V and 1 base from J, leaving 14 bases between. The CDR3 DNA sequence: TGTGCCAGCAAGCGGGACGGGAAGTCTGGAAACACCATATATTTT. Its protein product is CASKRDGKSGNTIYF.

The chain couples TRBV18 to TRBJ1-1; TRBD1 aligns across 7 bases. Germline trimming cut 6 bases from V and 0 bases from J; bases unmatched to any gene: 25. Germline V gene lookup returns CDR1 KGHSH and CDR2 LQKENI. This CDR3 comprises 21 residues. The DNA for the CDR3 is TGTGCCAGCTCGCCCAGGAAGGGGGCGTTCAGAGGCAAAGCAATGAACACTGAAGCTTTCTTT. Its protein product is CASSPRKGAFRGKAMNTEAFF.

The rearrangement uses TRBV5-1 and TRBJ1-1, with D unresolved. The V end lost 1 base, the J end lost 0 bases, and 13 bases lay between the germline ends. The CDR3 consists of 16 residues. The germline CDR1 and CDR2 sequences are SGHRS and YFSETQ. This CDR3 is CASSLTYGVMNTEAFF. CDR3 coding DNA: TGCGCCAGCAGCTTGACTTATGGTGTTATGAACACTGAAGCTTTCTTT. The whole variable domain, filled in from reference TRBV5-1 and TRBJ1-1, reads KAGVTQTPRYLIKTRGQQVTLSCSPISGHRSVSWYQQTPGQGLQFLFEYFSETQRNKGNFPGRFSGRQFSNSRSEMNVSTLELGDSALYLCASSLTYGVMNTEAFFGQGTRLTVV.

The chain is built from TRBV10-3 and TRBJ1-1; D perhaps matches TRBD1 (6 bases). The CDR3 contains 15 residues. CDR1 ENHRY and CDR2 SYGVKD come from the germline V gene. Trimming removed 2 bases at V and 2 bases at J, with 12 bases between. The CDR3 sequence: CAISEGGHPNTEAFF. In DNA form, the CDR3 reads TGTGCCATCAGTGAGGGGGGACACCCTAACACTGAAGCTTTCTTT.

The chain is built from TRBV27 and TRBJ1-5; D is undetermined. V lost 10 bases, J lost 6 bases, and 16 bases lay in between. Germline assignment: CDR1 MNHEY and CDR2 SMNVEV (reference sequence). This CDR3 comprises 13 residues. Written as DNA, the CDR3 is TGTGCCACCGCGATGGCCTCGGTTCAGCCCCAGCATTTT. Encoded protein: CATAMASVQPQHF.